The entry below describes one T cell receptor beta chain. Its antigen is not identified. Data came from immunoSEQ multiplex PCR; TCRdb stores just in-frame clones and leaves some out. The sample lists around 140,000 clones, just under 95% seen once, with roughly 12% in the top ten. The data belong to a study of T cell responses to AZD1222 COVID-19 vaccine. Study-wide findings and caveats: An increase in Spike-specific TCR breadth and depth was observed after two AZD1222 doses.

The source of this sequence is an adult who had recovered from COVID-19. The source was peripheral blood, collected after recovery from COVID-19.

CDR3: CSGRGSTDTQYF. DNA of the CDR3: TGCAGCGGGAGGGGATCCACAGATACGCAGTATTTT. J is TRBJ2-3 and V is TRBV29-1; the D gene is possibly TRBD2 (6 bases). Trimming shortened V by 7 bases and J by 2 bases, and 10 bases separated the two germline ends. In germline, CDR1 is SQVTM, CDR2 ANQGSEA. The CDR3 extends over 12 amino acids.